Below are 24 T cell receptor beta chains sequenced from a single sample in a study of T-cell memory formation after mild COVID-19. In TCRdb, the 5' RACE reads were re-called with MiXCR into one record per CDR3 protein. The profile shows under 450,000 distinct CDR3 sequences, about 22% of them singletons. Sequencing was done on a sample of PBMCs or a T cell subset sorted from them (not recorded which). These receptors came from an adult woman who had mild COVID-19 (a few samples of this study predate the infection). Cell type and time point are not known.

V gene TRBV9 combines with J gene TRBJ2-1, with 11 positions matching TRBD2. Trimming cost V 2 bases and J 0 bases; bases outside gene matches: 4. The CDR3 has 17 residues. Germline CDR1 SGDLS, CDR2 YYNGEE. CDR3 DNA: TGTGCCAGCAGCGTCGGACTAGCGGGTAGCTCCTACAATGAGCAGTTCTTC. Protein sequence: CASSVGLAGSSYNEQFF.

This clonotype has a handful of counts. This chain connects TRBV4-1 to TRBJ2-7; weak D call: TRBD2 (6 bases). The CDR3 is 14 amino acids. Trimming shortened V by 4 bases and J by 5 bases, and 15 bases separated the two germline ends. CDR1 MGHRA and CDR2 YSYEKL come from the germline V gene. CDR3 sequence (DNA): TGCGCCAGCAGCCCCGGGACGACGGGGGACGAGCAGTACTTC. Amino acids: CASSPGTTGDEQYF.

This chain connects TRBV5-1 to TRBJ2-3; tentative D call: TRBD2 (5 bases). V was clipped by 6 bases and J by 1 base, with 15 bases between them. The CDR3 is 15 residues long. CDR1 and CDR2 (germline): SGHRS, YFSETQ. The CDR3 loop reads CASKSLRAGTDTQYF. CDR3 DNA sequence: TGCGCCAGCAAGAGCTTGCGGGCGGGCACAGATACGCAGTATTTT.

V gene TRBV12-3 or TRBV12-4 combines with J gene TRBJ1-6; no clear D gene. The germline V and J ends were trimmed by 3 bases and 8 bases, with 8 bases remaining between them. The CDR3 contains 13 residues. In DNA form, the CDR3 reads TGTGCCAGCAGTTTGCAGGCATATTCACCCCTCCACTTT. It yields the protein CASSLQAYSPLHF.

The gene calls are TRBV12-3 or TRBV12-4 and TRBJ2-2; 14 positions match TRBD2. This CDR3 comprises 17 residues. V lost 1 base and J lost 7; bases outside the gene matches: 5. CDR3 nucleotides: TGTGCCAGCAGTTTAGGACTAGCGGGGGGGCCGAGCGGGGAGCTGTTTTTT. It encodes CASSLGLAGGPSGELFF.

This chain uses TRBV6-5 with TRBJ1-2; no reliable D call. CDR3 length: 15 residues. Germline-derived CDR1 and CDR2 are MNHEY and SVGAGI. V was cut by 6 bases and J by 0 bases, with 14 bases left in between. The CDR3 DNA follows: TGTGCCAGCAGCCCCGATCTAAGACCTAACTATGGCTACACCTTC. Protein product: CASSPDLRPNYGYTF.

In DNA form, the CDR3 reads TGTGCCAGCAGTTACTCGAGGGCAGACCCACGAAATGAGCAGTTCTTC. As protein: CASSYSRADPRNEQFF. The rearrangement links TRBV6-5 to TRBJ2-1, with a possible D match to TRBD2 (5 bases). From germline, CDR1 is MNHEY and CDR2 SVGAGI. This CDR3 has 16 amino acids. Trimming left V 0 bases short and J 7 bases short, with 16 bases between.

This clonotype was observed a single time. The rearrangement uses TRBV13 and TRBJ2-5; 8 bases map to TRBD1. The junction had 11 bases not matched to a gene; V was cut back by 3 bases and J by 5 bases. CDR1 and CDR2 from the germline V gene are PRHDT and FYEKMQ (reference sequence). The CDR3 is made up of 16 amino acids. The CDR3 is CASSLGDRTEIETQYF. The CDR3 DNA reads TGTGCCAGCAGCTTGGGGGACAGGACGGAGATCGAGACCCAGTACTTC. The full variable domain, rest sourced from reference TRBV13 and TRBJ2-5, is AAGVIQSPRHLIKEKRETATLKCYPIPRHDTVYWYQQGPGQDPQFLISFYEKMQSDKGSIPDRFSAQQFSDYHSELNMSSLELGDSALYFCASSLGDRTEIETQYFGPGTRLLVL.

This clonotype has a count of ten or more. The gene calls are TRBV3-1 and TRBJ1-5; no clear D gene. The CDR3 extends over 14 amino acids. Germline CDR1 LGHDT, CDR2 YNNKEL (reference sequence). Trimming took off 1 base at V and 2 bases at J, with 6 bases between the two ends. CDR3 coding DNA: TGTGCCAGCAGCCAAGGGGGTGGCAATCAGCCCCAGCATTTT. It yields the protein CASSQGGGNQPQHF.

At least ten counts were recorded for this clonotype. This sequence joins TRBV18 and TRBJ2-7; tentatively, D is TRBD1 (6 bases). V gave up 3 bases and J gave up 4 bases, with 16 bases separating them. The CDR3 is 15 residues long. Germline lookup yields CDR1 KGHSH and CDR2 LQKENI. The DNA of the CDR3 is TGTGCCAGCTCACCGGCAGTCTCAGGGGCTTACGAGCAGTACTTC. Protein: CASSPAVSGAYEQYF.

The CDR3 sequence: CASSEVGGLGYTF. The CDR3 DNA reads as TGCGCCAGCAGCGAGGTGGGGGGACTTGGCTACACCTTC. J is TRBJ1-2 and V is TRBV5-1, with a weak D call TRBD1 (5 bases). CDR3 size: 13 residues. With 4 bases removed from V and 7 bases from J, the gap between germline ends came to 14 bases. The germline V gene has CDR1 SGHRS and CDR2 YFSETQ.

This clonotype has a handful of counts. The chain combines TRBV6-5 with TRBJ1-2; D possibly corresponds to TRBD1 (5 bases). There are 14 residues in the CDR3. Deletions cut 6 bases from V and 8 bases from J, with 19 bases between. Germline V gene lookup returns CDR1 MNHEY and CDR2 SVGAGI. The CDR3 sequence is CASSISRQYRGYTF. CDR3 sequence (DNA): TGTGCCAGCAGCATCAGTCGACAGTACAGGGGCTACACCTTC.

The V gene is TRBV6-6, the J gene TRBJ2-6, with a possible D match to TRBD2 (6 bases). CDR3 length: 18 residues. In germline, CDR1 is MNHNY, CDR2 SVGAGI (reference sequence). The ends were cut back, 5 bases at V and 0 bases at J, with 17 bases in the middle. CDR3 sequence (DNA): TGTGCCAGCAGTCCCCGGGACGCGGGGAGCTCTGGGGCCAACGTCCTGACTTTC. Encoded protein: CASSPRDAGSSGANVLTF.

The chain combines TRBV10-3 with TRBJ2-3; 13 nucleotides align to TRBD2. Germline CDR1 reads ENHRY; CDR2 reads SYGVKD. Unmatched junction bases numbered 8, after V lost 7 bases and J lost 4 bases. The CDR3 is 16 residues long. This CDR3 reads CAIKRTSGRGSDTQYF. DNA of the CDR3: TGTGCCATCAAACGGACTAGCGGGAGAGGTTCAGATACGCAGTATTTT.

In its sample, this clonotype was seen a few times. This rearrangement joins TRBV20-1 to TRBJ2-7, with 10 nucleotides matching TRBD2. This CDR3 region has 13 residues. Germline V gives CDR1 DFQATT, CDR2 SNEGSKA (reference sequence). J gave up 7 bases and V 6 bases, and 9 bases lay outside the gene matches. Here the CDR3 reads CSASGTSEREQYF. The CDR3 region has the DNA TGCAGTGCATCCGGGACTAGCGAGCGGGAGCAGTACTTC.

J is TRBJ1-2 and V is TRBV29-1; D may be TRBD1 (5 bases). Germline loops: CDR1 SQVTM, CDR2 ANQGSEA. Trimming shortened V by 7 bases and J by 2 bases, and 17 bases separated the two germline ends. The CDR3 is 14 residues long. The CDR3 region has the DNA TGCAGCGGTATAGAATGGGGCCAGAACTATGGCTACACCTTC. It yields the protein CSGIEWGQNYGYTF.

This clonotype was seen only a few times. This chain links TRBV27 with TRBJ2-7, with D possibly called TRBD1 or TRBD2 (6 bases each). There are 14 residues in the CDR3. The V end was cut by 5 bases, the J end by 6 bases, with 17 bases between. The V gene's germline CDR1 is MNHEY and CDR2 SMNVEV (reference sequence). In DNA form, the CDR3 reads TGTGCCAGCAGTGGGCGGGACACCAGGCCCGAGCAGTACTTC. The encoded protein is CASSGRDTRPEQYF.

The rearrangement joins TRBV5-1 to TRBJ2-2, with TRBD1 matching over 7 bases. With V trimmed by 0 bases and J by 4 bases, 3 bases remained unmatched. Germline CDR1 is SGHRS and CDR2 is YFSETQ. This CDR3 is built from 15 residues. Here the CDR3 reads CASSLGDRLTGELFF. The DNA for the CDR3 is TGCGCCAGCAGCTTGGGGGACAGACTCACCGGGGAGCTGTTTTTT.

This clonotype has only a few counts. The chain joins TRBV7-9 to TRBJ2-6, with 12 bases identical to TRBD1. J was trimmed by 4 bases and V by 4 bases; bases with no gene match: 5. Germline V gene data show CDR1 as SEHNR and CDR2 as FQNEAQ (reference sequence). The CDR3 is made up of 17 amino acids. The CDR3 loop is CASSSRDRGRGANVLTF. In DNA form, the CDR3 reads TGTGCCAGCAGCTCCCGGGACAGGGGGCGAGGGGCCAACGTCCTGACTTTC.

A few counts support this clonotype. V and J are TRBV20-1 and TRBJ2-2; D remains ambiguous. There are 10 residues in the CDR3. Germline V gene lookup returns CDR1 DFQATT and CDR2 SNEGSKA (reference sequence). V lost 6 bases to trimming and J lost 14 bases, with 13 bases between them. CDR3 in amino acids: CSAGRNHLFF. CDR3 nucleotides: TGCAGTGCCGGACGTAATCACCTGTTTTTT.

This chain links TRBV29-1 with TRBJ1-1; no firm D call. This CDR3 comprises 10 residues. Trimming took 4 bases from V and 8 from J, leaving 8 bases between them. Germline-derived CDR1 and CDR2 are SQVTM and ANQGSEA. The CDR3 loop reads CSVVGSEAFF. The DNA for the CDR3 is TGCAGCGTTGTCGGCAGCGAAGCTTTCTTT.

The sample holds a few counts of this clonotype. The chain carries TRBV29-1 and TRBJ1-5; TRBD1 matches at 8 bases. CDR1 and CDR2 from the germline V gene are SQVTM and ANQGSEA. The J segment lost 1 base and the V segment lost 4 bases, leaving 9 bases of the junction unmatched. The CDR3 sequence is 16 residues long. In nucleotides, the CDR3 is TGCAGCGTTGGAACAGGGGGGGTAGGGAGCAATCAGCCCCAGCATTTT. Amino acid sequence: CSVGTGGVGSNQPQHF.

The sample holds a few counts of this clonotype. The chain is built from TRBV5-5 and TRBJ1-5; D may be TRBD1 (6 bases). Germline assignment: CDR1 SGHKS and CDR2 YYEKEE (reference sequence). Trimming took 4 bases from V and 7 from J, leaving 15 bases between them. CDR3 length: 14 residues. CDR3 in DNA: TGTGCCAGCAGCCGTGGACAGTTCACCCAGCCCCAGCATTTT. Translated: CASSRGQFTQPQHF.

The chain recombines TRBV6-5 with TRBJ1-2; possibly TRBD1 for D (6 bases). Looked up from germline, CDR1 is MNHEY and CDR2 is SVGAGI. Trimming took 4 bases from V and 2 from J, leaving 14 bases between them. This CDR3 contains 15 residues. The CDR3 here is CASSSRGGANYGYTF. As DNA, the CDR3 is TGTGCCAGCAGTTCCCGGGGGGGGGCGAACTATGGCTACACCTTC.